The rows below give T cell receptor beta chains drawn from one sample of a study of cytomegalovirus exposure and HLA in healthy donors. Only in-frame clones appear in the TCRdb table, and some are missing; sequencing was by immunoSEQ multiplex PCR. The profile shows approximately 110,000 clones, over 60% of them singletons. The sample was PBMCs. All receptors come from a man aged 60-69 years in good health and CMV-seropositive. The CDR3 runs from the conserved cysteine through the conserved F or W. The order of the fields is J gene, D gene, clone size, V gene, CDR3 DNA, CDR3 protein. The D gene is left open where the match is weak. Size values are once, few and many counts, or a class for expanded clones, and some rows have none.

TRBJ1-1 TRBD1 once TRBV30 TGTGCCTTCACGCCTGGACAGGTTGAAGCTTTCTTT CAFTPGQVEAFF
TRBJ2-3 TRBD1 - TRBV19 TGTGCCAGTAGTATGTCTTCCGGGACAGGGCATGGAGATACGCAGTATTTT CASSMSSGTGHGDTQYF
TRBJ2-5 TRBD1 - TRBV5-1 TGCGCCAGCACCGATATTGACAGGGGTGGTAGAGAGACCCAGTACTTC CASTDIDRGGRETQYF
TRBJ2-7 TRBD1 - TRBV28 TGTGCCTCACGGGACAGGGCCTACGAGCAGTACTTC CASRDRAYEQYF
TRBJ1-1 - - TRBV7-8 TGTGCCAGCAGCCTTTTCTTGGGCCCCTTGGGCACTGAAGCTTTCTTT CASSLFLGPLGTEAFF
TRBJ2-5 TRBD2 - TRBV30 TGTGCCTGGAGTGTAGCGGGGGGTAAAGAGACCCAGTACTTC CAWSVAGGKETQYF
TRBJ1-6 TRBD1 few TRBV2 TGTGCCAGCAGTTCGGACAGGGGAGGTTCACCCCTCCACTTT CASSSDRGGSPLHF
TRBJ1-4 - - TRBV19 TGTGCCAGTAGTATGGGTCTCGGGACACAACAAGAAAAACTGTTTTTT CASSMGLGTQQEKLFF
TRBJ2-3 - - TRBV28 TGTGCCAGCAGTTTAGACTTACCGGCCATAGTAGGTACGCAGTATTTT CASSLDLPAIVGTQYF
TRBJ1-6 TRBD1 - TRBV9 TGTGCCAGCAGCCCAACCAGACAGGGAAGCTCACCCCTCCACTTT CASSPTRQGSSPLHF
TRBJ1-1 - few TRBV6-1 TGTGCCAGCAGTGGGCTGGGCCAGGGGCAAGCTTTCTTT CASSGLGQGQAFF
TRBJ2-6 - - TRBV9 TGTGCCAGCAGCGTAGGGGGGGAAAGCTCTGGGGCCAACGTCCTGACTTTC CASSVGGESSGANVLTF
TRBJ2-2 TRBD1 - TRBV11-1 TGTGCCAGCAGTTTCAGGGGGCAGGCCGGGGAGCTGTTTTTT CASSFRGQAGELFF
TRBJ1-4 - - TRBV19 TGTGCCAGCACCCGGACTCACGCATTGGGAGGTAATGAAAAACTGTTTTTT CASTRTHALGGNEKLFF
TRBJ1-1 - - TRBV7-9 TGTGCCAGCAGCTTGTGGGGGGATCTCACTGAAGCTTTCTTT CASSLWGDLTEAFF
TRBJ2-2 - few TRBV29-1 TGCAGCGTTGTCCCCGACACGAACACCGGGGAGCTGTTTTTT CSVVPDTNTGELFF
TRBJ1-3 - few TRBV9 TGTGCCAGCAGCGCCCAGGGAACCGGAAACACCATATATTTT CASSAQGTGNTIYF
TRBJ1-3 - once TRBV30 TGTGCCTGGAGTTCGGAGGGAGACACCATATATTTT CAWSSEGDTIYF
TRBJ2-7 - - TRBV5-1 TGCGCCAGCAGCTTGGCGCAGGGTTACCACGAGCAGTACTTC CASSLAQGYHEQYF
TRBJ2-5 TRBD2 - TRBV2 TGTGCCAGCAGGCTTACAGCGGGGTCAGCCGGGGAGACCCAGTACTTC CASRLTAGSAGETQYF
TRBJ1-1 - - TRBV29-1 TGCAGCGTTGGGCAACAGAACACTGAAGCTTTCTTT CSVGQQNTEAFF
TRBJ1-5 - few TRBV5-1 TGCGCCAGCAGCCCGGGGGAATTGGGCCAGCCCCAGCATTTT CASSPGELGQPQHF
TRBJ2-5 TRBD1 - TRBV14 TGTGCCAGCAGCCGGGACAGGGTTGAGACCCAGTACTTC CASSRDRVETQYF
TRBJ2-7 - - TRBV28 TGTGCCAGCGGATCGCAGGGTCCTGACTACGAGCAGTACTTC CASGSQGPDYEQYF
TRBJ2-2 TRBD1 - TRBV5-1 TGCGCCAGCAGCCCCGGACAGGGCACCGGGGAGCTGTTTTTT CASSPGQGTGELFF
TRBJ1-1 TRBD1 few TRBV18 TGTGCCAGCTCACCTCTACAGGGGAGGAACACTGAAGCTTTCTTT CASSPLQGRNTEAFF
TRBJ2-1 TRBD2 - TRBV29-1 TGCAGCGTTGAGTTGCTAGCGGGGGGGGGAAATGAGCAGTTCTTC CSVELLAGGGNEQFF
TRBJ2-6 TRBD1 - TRBV11-1 TGTGCCAGCAGCTTCTCCAGGGACAGGGCCGCTGGGGCCAACGTCCTGACTTTC CASSFSRDRAAGANVLTF
TRBJ2-7 TRBD1 - TRBV6-5 TGTGCCACCAGGGGGAGCTCCTACGAGCAGTACTTC CATRGSSYEQYF
TRBJ2-3 TRBD1 - TRBV5-1 TGCGCCAGCAGCTTGATGGCAGGGGGTCTTGGCACAGATACGCAGTATTTT CASSLMAGGLGTDTQYF
TRBJ2-7 TRBD2 - TRBV5-6 TGTGCCAGCAGCTTGGTGGTAGCGGGGGGACGGACCTACGAGCAGTACTTC CASSLVVAGGRTYEQYF
TRBJ2-4 TRBD1 - TRBV5-1 TGCGCCAGCAGCTCAGAAACAGGGGGTGAAAACATTCAGTACTTC CASSSETGGENIQYF
TRBJ2-7 - - TRBV7-2 TGTGCCAGCAGCATTCTAGGTACCTACGAGCAGTACTTC CASSILGTYEQYF
TRBJ2-2 TRBD1 - TRBV6-6 TGTGCCAGCACCAGACAGGGGGCATCCGGGGAGCTGTTTTTT CASTRQGASGELFF
TRBJ2-5 - - TRBV9 TGTGCCAGCAGCCCCCAGACAGGAGGCGAGACCCAGTACTTC CASSPQTGGETQYF
TRBJ2-5 - - TRBV5-1 TGCGCCAGCAGCACAACCGGCGGGCTAGCTGTAGAAGAGACCCAGTACTTC CASSTTGGLAVEETQYF
TRBJ2-7 TRBD2 - TRBV28 TGTGCCAGCACCGATGGGACTAGCAAAAAGCAGTACTTC CASTDGTSKKQYF
TRBJ2-1 - few TRBV6-4 TGTGCCAGCAGTGACTCGGGACACTCCTACAATGAGCAGTTCTTC CASSDSGHSYNEQFF
TRBJ2-2 TRBD2 - TRBV10-2 TGCGCCAGTTGGGGCGGGGGGGCGACCGGGGAGCTGTTTTTT CASWGGGATGELFF
TRBJ1-1 - - TRBV4-2 TGTGCCAGCAGCCAAGAATCGAGCACTGAAGCTTTCTTT CASSQESSTEAFF
TRBJ1-5 - - TRBV19 TGTGCCAGTAGTTTATCTTTACAGCCCCAGCATTTT CASSLSLQPQHF
TRBJ2-7 TRBD1 - TRBV28 TGTGCCAGCAGTTTCTGGGACAGCGACTACGAGCAGTACTTC CASSFWDSDYEQYF
TRBJ2-7 TRBD2 - TRBV5-1 TGCGCCAGCAGCTCCGGGACTAGCGGGGGGGCCGTCGAGCAGTACTTC CASSSGTSGGAVEQYF
TRBJ2-7 - - TRBV7-6 TGTGCCAGCAGCTTACGGCAGGGAGGTAACGAGCAGTACTTC CASSLRQGGNEQYF
TRBJ1-2 - - TRBV18 TGTGCCAGCTCACCACAGCACCTCTATGGCTACACCTTC CASSPQHLYGYTF
TRBJ1-2 TRBD1 - TRBV5-1 TGCGCCAGCAGCCCGACACTGACAGGGATAAACGGCTACACCTTC CASSPTLTGINGYTF
TRBJ2-5 - - TRBV7-9 TGTGCCAGCAGGGGGCGGCCTCTATCACTCCAACAAGAGACCCAGTACTTC CASRGRPLSLQQETQYF
TRBJ2-7 - - TRBV10-3 TGTGCCATCAGTGACAGGTCCTACGAGCAGTACTTC CAISDRSYEQYF